This T cell receptor (beta chain) appears in the sequencing data of a study of CD8+CD57+ T cells in acquired aplastic anemia. In the study overall: DNA from sorted CD4+ and CD8+ cells averaged roughly 3.2 ug. Whole-study results and caveats: A set of around 30 CD8+ CDR3 sequences was shared between patients and controls, and these sequences appeared highly expressed in patients.

For this clonotype: The antigen is undetermined. Relative to the germline gene, one junction end is altered; a read error may explain this.

The template for TCR beta VDJ and CDR3 sequence profiling was genomic DNA. TCRdb re-derived calls from the reads in MiXCR, one entry per CDR3 protein. The table has 150,000 to 180,000 distinct CDR3 sequences, around half seen once. Sequenced patients had shown CD8+CD57+ cell expansion by flow cytometry. Among the patients, none had received any therapy at the time of blood sampling. Germline-derived CDR1 and CDR2 are PRHDT and FYEKMQ (reference sequence). This CDR3 spans 15 amino acids. The source is a human donor with aplastic anemia. The rearrangement links TRBV13 to TRBJ2-5; 7 bases map to TRBD2. Specimen: sorted CD4+, CD8+, or CD8+CD57+ T cells (not recorded which) from PBMCs. The CDR3 loop is CASCLERGPGETQYF. CDR3 bases: TGTGCCAGCTGCTTAGAGCGGGGTCCTGGAGAGACCCAGTACTTC.